These 12 T cell receptor beta chains came from one sample sequenced in a study of vaccination and CD4 T cells after COVID-19. Cultured CD4+ T-cell DNA underwent Oncomine TCR Beta short-read sequencing. TCRdb recomputed calls from the PCR reads with MiXCR, one row per CDR3 protein. The data contain roughly 20,000 distinct CDR3 sequences, roughly 29% of them singletons. Antigens of these TCRs are unknown. Treatment reported: roughly 11-day PBMC culture with coronavirus spike peptide pools or control peptides (ViraFEST assay). The sample was cultured CD4+ T cells from blood. All receptors come from a human donor with COVID-19.

This clonotype was observed a few times. The chain uses TRBV6-2 or TRBV6-3 and TRBJ1-2, with 12 bases identical to TRBD1. The CDR3 is made up of 15 amino acids. V dropped 6 bases and J dropped 4; count of bases not matched to a gene: 6. Looked up from germline, CDR1 is MNHEY and CDR2 is SVGEGT. CDR3 sequence reads: CASRPGTGGGYGYTF. DNA for the CDR3: TGTGCCAGCAGACCTGGGACAGGGGGCGGCTATGGCTACACCTTC.

This clonotype was observed a single time. The rearrangement uses TRBV5-4 and TRBJ2-5, with 9 bases identical to TRBD2. This CDR3 has 17 amino acids. After removal of 4 bases from V and 1 base from J, the junction contained 11 bases not matched to a gene. Germline V gives CDR1 SGHNT, CDR2 YYREEE (reference sequence). The CDR3 here is CASSPGRSGGTQETQYF. CDR3 in DNA: TGTGCCAGCAGCCCGGGTAGGAGCGGGGGGACCCAAGAGACCCAGTACTTC.

This clonotype was seen a handful of times. The rearrangement joins TRBV6-1 to TRBJ2-3, with D possibly matching TRBD2 (5 bases). This CDR3 is built from 12 residues. CDR1 MNHNS and CDR2 SASEGT come from the germline V gene. The V gene lost 7 bases and the J gene lost 6 bases, with 11 bases spanning the gap. CDR3 sequence (DNA): TGTGCCAGCAAGGGAGCGTGGGATACGCAGTATTTT. Protein: CASKGAWDTQYF.

A few counts support this clonotype. The rearrangement joins TRBV7-9 to TRBJ1-3; 7 positions match TRBD1. Germline V gene sequence: CDR1 SEHNR, CDR2 FQNEAQ (reference sequence). This CDR3 comprises 14 residues. V was pared by 8 bases and J by 2 bases, with 6 bases of the junction left unmatched. The CDR3 DNA sequence: TGTGCCAGCCGTACAGGGGTAACTGGAAACACCATATATTTT. This gives the protein CASRTGVTGNTIYF.

V and J are TRBV12-3 or TRBV12-4 and TRBJ1-2; 7 bases match TRBD1. This CDR3 region has 13 residues. V lost 5 bases to trimming and J lost 4 bases; unmatched junction nucleotides: 4. DNA of the CDR3: TGTGCCAGCAGTCCGGACAGGTTCTATGGCTACACCTTC. It encodes CASSPDRFYGYTF.

The CDR3 DNA is TGCGCCAGCAGCGCGGGACAGGCATCCACCGGGGAGCTGTTTTTT. Amino acid sequence: CASSAGQASTGELFF. The rearrangement joins TRBV5-1 to TRBJ2-2; TRBD1 agrees at 8 bases. CDR1 SGHRS and CDR2 YFSETQ come from the germline V gene. CDR3 length: 15 amino acids. V was pared by 4 bases and J by 4 bases, with 6 bases of the junction left unmatched.

The chain combines TRBV11-2 with TRBJ2-5; D not resolved. Trimming stripped 4 bases from V and 4 bases from J, with 10 bases between. Germline assignment: CDR1 SGHAT and CDR2 FQNNGV. The CDR3 is 13 amino acids. The DNA for the CDR3 is TGTGCCAGCAGCTCTCAAGGCCCAGAGACCCAGTACTTC. This encodes CASSSQGPETQYF.

In its sample, this clonotype was seen once. The chain uses TRBV12-3 or TRBV12-4 and TRBJ1-4; possible D gene TRBD1, 5 bases. The CDR3 has 14 amino acids. V was shortened by 5 bases and J by 6 bases, with 13 bases between the two germline ends. DNA for the CDR3: TGTGCCAGCAGTCCAGGGCGATGGGATGAAAAACTGTTTTTT. Its translation: CASSPGRWDEKLFF.

This clonotype was detected a few times. The rearrangement uses TRBV20-1 and TRBJ2-5; D not resolved. With 6 bases removed from V and 5 bases from J, the gap between germline ends came to 16 bases. The CDR3 is made up of 13 amino acids. Germline lookup yields CDR1 DFQATT and CDR2 SNEGSKA (reference sequence). This CDR3 reads CSATVVLGETQYF. CDR3 nucleotides: TGCAGTGCAACGGTTGTTCTGGGCGAGACCCAGTACTTC.

This clonotype was counted between two and nine times. The rearrangement links TRBV20-1 to TRBJ1-1, with D possibly matching TRBD1 (6 bases). Trimming stripped 0 bases from V and 6 bases from J, with 11 bases between. This CDR3 contains 13 residues. The germline V gene encodes CDR1 DFQATT and CDR2 SNEGSKA (reference sequence). The CDR3 DNA reads as TGCAGTGCTAGAGATCCCGACAGGTCTGAAGCTTTCTTT. Translating gives CSARDPDRSEAFF.

The rearrangement links TRBV7-2 to TRBJ2-2; D remains ambiguous. With 0 bases removed from V and 3 bases from J, the gap between germline ends came to 14 bases. Germline assignment: CDR1 SGHTA and CDR2 FQGNSA. The CDR3 is 17 residues long. CDR3 nucleotide sequence: TGTGCCAGCAGCTTAGCCGGTGGGGTCACGTACACCGGGGAGCTGTTTTTT. Translated: CASSLAGGVTYTGELFF.

The chain is built from TRBV5-4 and TRBJ2-6; 10 nucleotides agree with TRBD2. V gave up 2 bases and J gave up 0 bases; unmatched junction bases: 2. The CDR3 length is 17 residues. Germline V gene data show CDR1 as SGHNT and CDR2 as YYREEE (reference sequence). The CDR3 reads CASSLAGGFSGANVLTF. The DNA for the CDR3 is TGTGCCAGCAGCTTAGCGGGGGGGTTCTCTGGGGCCAACGTCCTGACTTTC.